This T cell receptor (beta chain) was documented in a study of T cell repertoires in cytomegalovirus infection. In the study overall: CMV epitopes that were recently identified and HLA-C-restricted were used alongside well-studied HLA-B-restricted ones. In public TCR beta signatures, there were indications of both CMV infection and matching HLA type.

The CDR3 runs to 12 residues. Germline V gene lookup returns CDR1 SGHNT and CDR2 YENEEA. TCRdb used MiXCR to reprocess the reads, holding one entry per CDR3 protein. This table holds tens of thousands of distinct CDR3 sequences, under 30% found once. Study-wide results and caveats: Cumulative frequency of public TCR beta families picked out carriers of CMV plus the relevant HLA. Clonotype analysis showed dominance of the ex vivo response by HLA-C-restricted CMV-specific TCR beta clonotypes.

In its sample, this clonotype was seen many times. Its antigen is undetermined. This chain connects TRBV11-3 to TRBJ2-1, with D perhaps assigned TRBD1 or TRBD2 (5 bases each). The input for sequencing was CD8+ T cells from cultured PBMCs, taken from culture after CMV antigen stimulation. The TCR comes from a human donor in good health (CMV status not recorded). Some clones in this sample may be carry-over from other donors' samples. CDR3 sequence reads: CATRDLSDEQFF. The CDR3 bases are TGTGCTACCCGGGACCTCTCGGATGAGCAGTTCTTC.